This entry is about one T cell receptor beta chain. Its cognate antigen is unknown. The data originate from a study of cytomegalovirus exposure and HLA in healthy donors. Study details: The 90 to 150 validation repertoires, a later analysis reported, used the same platform as the 600 to 700 repertoires from the first cohort. Study-level findings and limits: Some TCR beta chains (164 of them) were listed as cytomegalovirus-associated. Reports showed the classifier diagnosing cytomegalovirus status with high specificity and sensitivity.

V gave up 3 bases and J gave up 2 bases, with 7 bases separating them. The CDR3 extends over 13 amino acids. Germline V gene data show CDR1 as SSHAT and CDR2 as FNYEAQ (reference sequence). Sequencing was performed with immunoSEQ multiplex PCR; in TCRdb, only in-frame clones are kept and a portion is missing. The sample contains roughly 130,000 clones, 80% to 90% of which appear only once. The chain uses TRBV7-7 and TRBJ2-5; D is ambiguous. This TCR was recovered from a man between 18 and 35 years old in good health and CMV-seronegative. The sequencing sample was made of PBMCs. DNA for the CDR3: TGTGCCAGCAGCTTTCTACAGCAAGAGACCCAGTACTTC. Translated: CASSFLQQETQYF.